The sequence of this TCR beta chain was determined in a study of T cells in localized non-small cell lung cancer. Overall study results and limits: In adjacent lung, a median approximately 60 of the top 100 tumor clones were found. One tumor region alone was sequenced, and heterogeneity therefore remains possible. In the blood, greater T cell density corresponded to longer overall survival.

Germline CDR1 is SGDLS and CDR2 is YYNGEE. This CDR3 region has 15 residues. The V segment lost 3 bases and the J segment 8 bases; nucleotides outside the gene matches: 7. Remarks on this clone: The antigen is unknown.

Profiling relied on immunoSEQ multiplex PCR, and the TCRdb table lists in-frame clones only, not all of them. This sample has some 6,200 clones, with roughly 23% found just once. This chain connects TRBV9 to TRBJ2-1, with TRBD2 identical over 11 bases. This specimen was lung tumor tissue, taken before any cancer treatment. The source is a female donor aged 60 or older with stage I lung adenocarcinoma. CDR3 sequence: CASSARLAGIDEQFF. DNA of the CDR3: TGTGCCAGCAGCGCCAGACTAGCGGGAATCGATGAGCAGTTCTTC.